Presented here are 5 T cell receptor beta chains from one specimen sequenced in a study of T cells in localized non-small cell lung cancer. Produced via immunoSEQ multiplex PCR; TCRdb's table is partial and in-frame only. Of 65,000 or so clones in the sample, roughly four fifths were seen once. This specimen was PBMCs, taken before any cancer treatment. The receptors come from a man aged 40 to 69 with stage II lung adenocarcinoma.

The rearrangement uses TRBV5-4 and TRBJ2-2; tentatively, D is TRBD2 (5 bases). Between the trimmed V and J ends, which lost 2 bases and 1 base, there was a span of 9 bases. The CDR3 covers 15 residues. Germline values: CDR1 SGHNT, CDR2 YYREEE (reference sequence). The CDR3 coding sequence is TGTGCCAGCAGCTTCACTAGTATGAACACCGGGGAGCTGTTTTTT. This codes for CASSFTSMNTGELFF.

This chain's CDR3 is CSVRSLAGGDNEQFF. In nucleotides, the CDR3 is TGCAGCGTCCGGTCACTAGCGGGAGGGGACAATGAGCAGTTCTTC. The genes are TRBV29-1 and TRBJ2-1; 13 bases align to TRBD2. Germline V CDR1 and CDR2: SQVTM, ANQGSEA. The CDR3 consists of 15 residues. After removal of 6 bases from V and 5 bases from J, the junction contained 7 bases not matched to a gene.

The chain joins TRBV25-1 to TRBJ1-6; no firm D call. There are 15 residues in the CDR3. V lost 1 base, J lost 5 bases, and 9 bases lay in between. Germline V gene sequence: CDR1 MGHDK, CDR2 SYGVNS. The CDR3 sequence: CASSELGRDNSPLHF. The CDR3 DNA follows: TGTGCCAGCAGTGAATTGGGTCGGGATAATTCACCCCTCCACTTT.

V usage is TRBV11-2 and J usage is TRBJ1-5; 7 bases agree with TRBD1. CDR3 length: 13 amino acids. Looked up from germline, CDR1 is SGHAT and CDR2 is FQNNGV. The J segment lost 6 bases and the V segment lost 5 bases, leaving 4 bases of the junction unmatched. CDR3 coding DNA: TGTGCCAGCAGCACCCGGACAGGTCAGCCCCAGCATTTT. Its protein product is CASSTRTGQPQHF. Full variable domain (rest looked up from reference TRBV11-2 and TRBJ1-5): EAGVAQSPRYKIIEKRQSVAFWCNPISGHATLYWYQQILGQGPKLLIQFQNNGVVDDSQLPKDRFSAERLKGVDSTLKIQPAKLEDSAVYLCASSTRTGQPQHFGDGTRLSIL.

The chain links TRBV18 to TRBJ2-2, with unresolved D. The germline V and J ends were trimmed by 4 bases and 1 base, with 7 bases remaining between them. This CDR3 is built from 14 residues. Germline lookup yields CDR1 KGHSH and CDR2 LQKENI. This CDR3 is CASSLDLNTGELFF. Here the CDR3 DNA reads TGTGCCAGCTCACTCGACTTGAACACCGGGGAGCTGTTTTTT.